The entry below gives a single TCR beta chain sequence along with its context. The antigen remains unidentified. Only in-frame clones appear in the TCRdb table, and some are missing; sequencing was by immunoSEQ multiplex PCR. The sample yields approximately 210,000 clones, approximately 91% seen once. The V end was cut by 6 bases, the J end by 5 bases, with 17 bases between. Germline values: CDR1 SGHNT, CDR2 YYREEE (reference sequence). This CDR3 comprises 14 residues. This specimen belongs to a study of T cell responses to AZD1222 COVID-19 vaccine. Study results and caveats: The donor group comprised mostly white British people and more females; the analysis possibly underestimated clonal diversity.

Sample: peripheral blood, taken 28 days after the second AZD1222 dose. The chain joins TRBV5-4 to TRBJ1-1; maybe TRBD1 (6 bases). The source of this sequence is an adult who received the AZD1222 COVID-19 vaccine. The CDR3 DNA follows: TGTGCCAGCAACCCGGGAGGGGGAGGGACTGAAGCTTTCTTT. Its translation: CASNPGGGGTEAFF.